This T cell receptor (beta chain) was observed in a study of Graves' ophthalmopathy and Graves' hyperthyroidism. Study-wide results and limits: Ophthalmopathy was separated from stable hyperthyroidism by a 13-signature model with over 85% sensitivity and around 81% specificity. A majority of expanded thyroid clonotypes exceeding 0.001 frequency were likewise present in blood.

This clonotype was recorded at least ten times. Its target is unknown. The CDR3 has 14 residues. Germline assignment: CDR1 MNHNS and CDR2 SASEGT. The J segment lost 0 bases and the V segment lost 9 bases, leaving 7 bases of the junction unmatched. Amplification of TCR beta CDR3 regions used RNA transcripts. First-round RT-PCR relied on HTBI primers, and a second-round multiplex PCR came next. Each CDR3 protein gets one entry after TCRdb re-called the multiplex PCR reads with MiXCR. The table records 300,000 to 400,000 distinct CDR3 sequences, roughly a sixth of them present only once. Those donors who had ophthalmopathy presented with moderate-to-severe activity, a CAS of ≥3, a NOSPECS of ≥4 and a duration under 3 months. PBMCs were density-gradient isolated from around 11 ml fresh blood.

What was sequenced was peripheral blood. This chain joins TRBV6-1 and TRBJ1-1, with 7 positions matching TRBD1. This receptor was obtained from an adult man with Graves' ophthalmopathy. CDR3 bases: TGTGCCAGTAAGATACAGGGGCTGAACACTGAAGCTTTCTTT. Its translation: CASKIQGLNTEAFF.